What follows are 15 T cell receptor beta chains derived from one specimen sequenced in a study of blood T cell repertoires in COVID-19. Some clones are missing from TCRdb's copy, which holds only in-frame ones; the method was immunoSEQ multiplex PCR. The sample includes 250,000 to 300,000 clones, 65% to 90% of them seen just once. The sequencing sample was made of peripheral blood. These receptors were taken from a woman aged 70-85 years with COVID-19, enrolled during active disease.

This clone showed up just once. CDR3 sequence (DNA): TGTGCCAGCAGCTTAGGGTCAGGCTACGAGCAGTACTTC. Amino acids: CASSLGSGYEQYF. The rearrangement links TRBV7-9 to TRBJ2-7; D is unclear. The CDR3 is 13 amino acids. Trimming removed 1 base at V and 3 bases at J, with 7 bases between. Germline loops: CDR1 SEHNR, CDR2 FQNEAQ (reference sequence).

The chain is built from TRBV21-1 and TRBJ1-1. TRBV21-1 is listed as a pseudogene. This CDR3 contains 14 residues. In nucleotides, the CDR3 is TGTGCCAGCAGCAAACCTTGGGGGAGGCACGAAGCTTTCTTT. Its protein product is CASSKPWGRHEAFF.

The chain is built from TRBV7-9 and TRBJ1-5; D is uncertain. CDR1 is SEHNR and CDR2 is FQNEAQ in the germline V gene (reference sequence). The CDR3 is 12 residues long. V was clipped by 2 bases and J by 5 bases, with 4 bases between them. Here the CDR3 reads CASSLTDQPQHF. The CDR3 DNA follows: TGTGCCAGCAGCTTAACAGATCAGCCCCAGCATTTT.

This chain joins TRBV7-9 and TRBJ1-2; no clear D gene. The CDR3 extends over 14 amino acids. CDR1 and CDR2 (germline): SEHNR, FQNEAQ (reference sequence). V dropped 0 bases and J dropped 4 bases, with 9 bases sitting between them. CDR3 residues: CASSLALVGYGYTF. The CDR3, as DNA: TGTGCCAGCAGCTTAGCACTTGTCGGCTATGGCTACACCTTC. The variable domain in full, completed from reference TRBV7-9 and TRBJ1-2, reads DTGVSQNPRHKITKRGQNVTFRCDPISEHNRLYWYRQTLGQGPEFLTYFQNEAQLEKSRLLSDRFSAERPKGSFSTLEIQRTEQGDSAMYLCASSLALVGYGYTFGSGTRLTVV.

The rearrangement links TRBV4-3 to TRBJ2-7; 7 bases map to TRBD2. Germline trimming cut 0 bases from V and 3 bases from J; bases unmatched to any gene: 2. Germline-derived CDR1 and CDR2 are LGHNA and YSLEER. This CDR3 has 14 residues. CDR3 bases: TGCGCCAGCAGCCAAGATTGGGGGGGCTACGAGCAGTACTTC. Protein sequence: CASSQDWGGYEQYF.

The V gene is TRBV7-9, the J gene TRBJ2-5, with a tentative D call TRBD2 (5 bases). This CDR3 region has 14 residues. The germline V gene encodes CDR1 SEHNR and CDR2 FQNEAQ (reference sequence). Trimming cost V 5 bases and J 3 bases, with 13 bases left between them. CDR3 in DNA: TGTGCCAGCAGCCACCGGGAAAGAAAAGAGACCCAGTACTTC. Its translation is CASSHRERKETQYF.

This sequence joins TRBV5-4 and TRBJ2-5; D might be TRBD2 (7 bases). V gave up 5 bases and J gave up 4 bases, with 18 bases separating them. CDR3 size: 15 residues. Germline assignment: CDR1 SGHNT and CDR2 YYREEE (reference sequence). DNA of the CDR3: TGTGCCAGCAGTTCCGGGGGGCCGGGTGGAGAGACCCAGTACTTC. This sequence encodes CASSSGGPGGETQYF.

The chain joins TRBV18 to TRBJ2-3, with D possibly TRBD2 on 6 matching bases. This CDR3 has 16 residues. With 3 bases removed from V and 8 bases from J, the gap between germline ends came to 21 bases. The germline V gene has CDR1 KGHSH and CDR2 LQKENI. CDR3 protein: CASSPLSGGETGTQYF. For the CDR3, the DNA is TGTGCCAGCTCACCCCTCTCCGGGGGTGAGACTGGTACGCAGTATTTT.

CDR3 in amino acids: CASSAGFGQPQHF. The CDR3 coding sequence is TGTGCCAGCAGCGCAGGGTTCGGTCAGCCCCAGCATTTT. This chain joins TRBV11-2 and TRBJ1-5; TRBD1 is a possible D gene (5 bases). Germline V CDR1 and CDR2: SGHAT, FQNNGV. V gave up 5 bases and J gave up 6 bases, with 11 bases separating them. CDR3 length: 13 residues. Based on the CDR3 plus reference TRBV11-2 and TRBJ1-5, the full variable domain is EAGVAQSPRYKIIEKRQSVAFWCNPISGHATLYWYQQILGQGPKLLIQFQNNGVVDDSQLPKDRFSAERLKGVDSTLKIQPAKLEDSAVYLCASSAGFGQPQHFGDGTRLSIL.

This rearrangement joins TRBV4-2 to TRBJ2-3; TRBD2 matches at 7 bases. The CDR3 loop spans 16 amino acids. J was trimmed by 5 bases and V by 0 bases; bases with no gene match: 8. Germline lookup yields CDR1 LGHNA and CDR2 YNFKEQ. The chain's CDR3 is CASSQDVAGRGDTQYF. The DNA of the CDR3 is TGTGCCAGCAGCCAAGATGTGGCGGGGAGGGGAGATACGCAGTATTTT.

The chain recombines TRBV9 with TRBJ2-1, with 9 bases fitting TRBD2. Germline V gene sequence: CDR1 SGDLS, CDR2 YYNGEE. The V gene end was trimmed by 0 bases and the J gene end by 7 bases; junction bases not matched to a gene: 5. The length of the CDR3 is 15 residues. CDR3 residues: CASSVDAGGLNEQFF. CDR3 DNA: TGTGCCAGCAGCGTAGATGCGGGGGGGCTGAATGAGCAGTTCTTC.

Only a few counts were recorded for this clone. The J gene is TRBJ1-2, the V gene TRBV7-9, with 9 bases lining up with TRBD1. The CDR3 has 14 residues. V shed 1 base and J 5 bases; nucleotides not matched to a gene: 2. Germline CDR1 SEHNR, CDR2 FQNEAQ (reference sequence). CDR3 sequence: CASSLGQGGYGYTF. As DNA, the CDR3 is TGTGCCAGCAGCTTAGGACAGGGGGGTTATGGCTACACCTTC.

V usage is TRBV7-6 and J usage is TRBJ2-3, with D perhaps TRBD1 (6 bases). CDR3 size: 14 residues. The germline V gene has CDR1 SGHVS and CDR2 FNYEAQ. The V end lost 5 bases, the J end lost 4 bases, and 13 bases lay between the germline ends. CDR3 sequence reads: CASSHTGSADTQYF. CDR3 coding DNA: TGTGCCAGCAGCCATACAGGGTCCGCAGATACGCAGTATTTT.

The gene calls are TRBV18 and TRBJ2-7; weak D call: TRBD1 (5 bases). Germline values: CDR1 KGHSH, CDR2 LQKENI. V gave up 3 bases and J gave up 4 bases, with 13 bases separating them. The CDR3 spans 14 residues. Here the CDR3 reads CASSPREQGYEQYF. CDR3 coding DNA: TGTGCCAGCTCACCTAGAGAGCAGGGTTACGAGCAGTACTTC.

The chain recombines TRBV11-2 with TRBJ1-6, with D possibly TRBD1 on 6 matching bases. Trimming shortened V by 5 bases and J by 10 bases, and 12 bases separated the two germline ends. This CDR3 has 13 amino acids. The germline V gene has CDR1 SGHAT and CDR2 FQNNGV. The CDR3 is CASSPDRLSPLHF. CDR3 nucleotides: TGTGCCAGCAGCCCAGACAGGTTATCACCCCTCCACTTT.